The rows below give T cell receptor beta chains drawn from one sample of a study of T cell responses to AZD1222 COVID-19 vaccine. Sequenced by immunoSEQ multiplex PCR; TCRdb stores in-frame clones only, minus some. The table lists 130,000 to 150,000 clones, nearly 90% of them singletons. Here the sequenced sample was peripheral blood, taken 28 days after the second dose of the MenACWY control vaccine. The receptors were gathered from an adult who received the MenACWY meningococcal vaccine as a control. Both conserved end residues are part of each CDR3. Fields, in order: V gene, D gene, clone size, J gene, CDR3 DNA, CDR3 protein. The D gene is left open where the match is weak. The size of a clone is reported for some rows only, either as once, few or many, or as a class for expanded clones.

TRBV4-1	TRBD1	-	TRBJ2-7	TGCGCCAGCAGCCAGAGTCCGGGACAGGTCTCCTACGAGCAGTACTTC	CASSQSPGQVSYEQYF
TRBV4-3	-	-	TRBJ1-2	TGCGCCAGCAGCCAACCAGACCGAAAGGAAAGCGGCTACACCTTC	CASSQPDRKESGYTF
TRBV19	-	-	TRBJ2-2	TGTGCCAGTAGTATATACACGAACACCGGGGAGCTGTTTTTT	CASSIYTNTGELFF
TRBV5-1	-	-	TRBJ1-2	TGCGCCAGCAGTCCGATCCCCGGGGACTATGGCTACACCTTC	CASSPIPGDYGYTF
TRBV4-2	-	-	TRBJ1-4	TGTGCCAGCAGCCAAGATTCCAGAGAACTGTTTTTT	CASSQDSRELFF
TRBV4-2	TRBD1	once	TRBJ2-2	TGTGCCAGCAGCCAAGAACGAGGGGACAGACTGTTTTTT	CASSQERGDRLFF
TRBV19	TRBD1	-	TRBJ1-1	TGTGCCAGTAGTAATCGACAGGGACGCACTGAAGCTTTCTTT	CASSNRQGRTEAFF
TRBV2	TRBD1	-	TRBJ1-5	TGTGCCAGCATGGGACAGGGTCCTCAGCCCCAGCATTTT	CASMGQGPQPQHF
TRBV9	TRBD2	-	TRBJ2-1	TGTGCCAGCAGTGAGGGACTAGCGGGAGTAATAAAGCGAGGTGAGCAGTTCTTC	CASSEGLAGVIKRGEQFF
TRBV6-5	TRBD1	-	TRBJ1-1	TGTGCCAGCAGTTCACAGGGGGCGGGTGAAGCTTTCTTT	CASSSQGAGEAFF
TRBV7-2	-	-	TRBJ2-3	TGTGCCAGCAGCTTTAGGGGCACAGATACGCAGTATTTT	CASSFRGTDTQYF
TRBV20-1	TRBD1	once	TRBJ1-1	TGCAGTGCAACAGGGGGCACTGAAGCTTTCTTT	CSATGGTEAFF
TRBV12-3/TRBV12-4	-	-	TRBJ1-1	TGTGCCAGCAGTTTACCGAACACTGAAGCTTTCTTT	CASSLPNTEAFF
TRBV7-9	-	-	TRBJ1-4	TGTGCCAGCAGCTCCGGGGCCCCGGATGAAAAACTGTTTTTT	CASSSGAPDEKLFF
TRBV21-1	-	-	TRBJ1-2	TGTGCCAGCAGCAAATCGGGGAATTTGAACTATGGCTACACCTTC	CASSKSGNLNYGYTF
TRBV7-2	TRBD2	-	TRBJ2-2	TGTGCCAGCAGCCCCACTAGCGGGAGAACTGGGGAGCTGTTTTTT	CASSPTSGRTGELFF
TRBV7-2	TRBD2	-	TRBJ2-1	TGTGCCAGCAGCCCAGATAGCCTAGCGGGAGTAAGTTGGCAGTTCTTC	CASSPDSLAGVSWQFF
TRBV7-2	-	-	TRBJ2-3	TGTGCCAGCAGCTTATTTTACGCAGATACGCAGTATTTT	CASSLFYADTQYF
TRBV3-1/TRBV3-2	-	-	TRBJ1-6	TGTGCCAGCAGCTTAGCGATGATAGGGTCACCCCTCCACTTT	CASSLAMIGSPLHF
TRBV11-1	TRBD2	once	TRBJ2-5	TGTGCCAGCAGCTCGAGGACTAGCGGGTCAGGGACCCAGTACTTC	CASSSRTSGSGTQYF
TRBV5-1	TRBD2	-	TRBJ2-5	TGCGCCAGCAGCTCCTCTAGCGGGGGGGCGGAGACCCAGTACTTC	CASSSSSGGAETQYF
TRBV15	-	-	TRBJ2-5	TGTGCCACCAGCATTGGACCCGGGCAAGAGACCCAGTACTTC	CATSIGPGQETQYF
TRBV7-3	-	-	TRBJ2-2	TGTGCCAGCAGCCTCATCGGGGTCACGAACACCGGGGAGCTGTTTTTT	CASSLIGVTNTGELFF
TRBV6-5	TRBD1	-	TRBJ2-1	TGTGCCAGCAGGAAACAGGGGGCCATAGTCAATGAGCAGTTCTTC	CASRKQGAIVNEQFF
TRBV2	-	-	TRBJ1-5	TGTGCCAGCAGTGGTCAGACTCGGACCCAGCATTTT	CASSGQTRTQHF
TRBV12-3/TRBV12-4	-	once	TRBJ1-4	TGTGCCAGCAGTGTGGACAGTCTGGAAAAACTGTTTTTT	CASSVDSLEKLFF
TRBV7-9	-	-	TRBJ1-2	TGTGCCAGCAGCTCCCTTGACAGCCTCAGGGGCTACACCTTC	CASSSLDSLRGYTF
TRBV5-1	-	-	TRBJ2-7	TGCGCCAGCAGCTCAACTGAAGAGCAGTACTTC	CASSSTEEQYF
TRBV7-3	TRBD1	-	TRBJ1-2	TGTGCCAGCAGCTTAGACGGACAGGCCTATGGCTACACCTTC	CASSLDGQAYGYTF
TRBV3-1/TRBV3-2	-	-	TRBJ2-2	TGTGCCAGCAGCCCCCCCCGGCGGCAGTACGGGGAGCTGTTTTTT	CASSPPRRQYGELFF
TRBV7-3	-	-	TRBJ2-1	TGTGCCAGCAGCTTAGTCGGGGAAGGAGGCGAGCAGTTCTTC	CASSLVGEGGEQFF
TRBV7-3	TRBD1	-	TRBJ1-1	TGTGCCAGCAGCATTAGACAGGGCACTGAAGCTTTCTTT	CASSIRQGTEAFF
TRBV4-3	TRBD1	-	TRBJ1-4	TGCGCCAGCAGCCGCTATGTCCAGGGGGCAACTAATGAAAAACTGTTTTTT	CASSRYVQGATNEKLFF
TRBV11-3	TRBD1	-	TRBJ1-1	TGTGCCAGCAGGCACAGGGGGGCGAACACTGAAGCTTTCTTT	CASRHRGANTEAFF
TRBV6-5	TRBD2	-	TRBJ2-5	TGTGCCAGCAGTTACTCGGGGGGGTACGGGGAGACCCAGTACTTC	CASSYSGGYGETQYF
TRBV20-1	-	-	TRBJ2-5	TGCAGTGCTAGAGATCTGCGGACCCAGTACTTC	CSARDLRTQYF
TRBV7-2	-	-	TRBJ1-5	TGTGCCAGCAGCTCCCCGGGGGGCCCACTAAGCAATCAGCCCCAGCATTTT	CASSSPGGPLSNQPQHF
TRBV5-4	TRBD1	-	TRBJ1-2	TGTGCCAGCAGCTTGCGGGACAGTCACTACACCTTC	CASSLRDSHYTF
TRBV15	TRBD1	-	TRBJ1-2	TGTGCCACCAGCAGAGATCCGGGACAGGGGGCCTATGGCTACACCTTC	CATSRDPGQGAYGYTF
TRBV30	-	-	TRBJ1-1	TGTGCCGGAGGGGAAACTGAAGCTTTCTTT	CAGGETEAFF
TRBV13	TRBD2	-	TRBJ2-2	TGTGCCAGCATCGTGCAGCGGGATCTAAACACCGGGGAGCTGTTTTTT	CASIVQRDLNTGELFF